This TCR beta chain was sequenced during a study of CD8+ T cells in alopecia areata. Points from the study as a whole: Normal skin's resident alphabeta T cells are sequenced alongside lesional scalp T cells.

Following RNA extraction, reverse transcription yielded cDNA that acted as the sequencing template. Only in-frame clones appear in the TCRdb table, and some are missing; sequencing was by immunoSEQ multiplex PCR. Of tens of thousands of clones in the sample, 44% are singletons; the top ten hold about 53%. This clone turned up a few times. Its antigen is unknown. The CDR3 contains 12 residues. The germline CDR1 and CDR2 sequences are SQVTM and ANQGSEA. Trimming cost V 4 bases and J 7 bases, with 10 bases left between them. Both CD4+ and CD8+ T cells were separated by sorting PBMCs. The J gene is TRBJ2-2, the V gene TRBV29-1; D is possibly TRBD1 or TRBD2 (5 bases each). The source of this sequence is a human donor with alopecia areata. The sequencing sample was made of NKG2D-low CD8+ T cells sorted from blood. CDR3 nucleotide sequence: TGCAGCGTTGTCGCAGGGAGCGGGGAGCTGTTTTTT. Amino acid sequence: CSVVAGSGELFF.